This TCR beta chain was observed in a study of blood T cell repertoires in COVID-19. Across the whole study: COVID-19 samples, acute and convalescent, were from the United States, Italy and Spain. T cells, B-cell-depleted T cells, or PBMCs provided the cDNA or gDNA that served as material.

In the source study's methods: Cell counts per sample came from amplifying reference gene primers. Assay used: immunoSEQ multiplex PCR; TCRdb lists only in-frame clones, some missing. V and J calls plus clone size are reproduced from that table; the DNA served to infer D and trimming. Found here are about 22,000 clones, around 90% of them singletons; the top ten hold 27%. Between the trimmed V and J ends, which lost 0 bases and 2 bases, there was a span of 10 bases. Germline V CDR1 and CDR2: LGHDT, YNNKEL (reference sequence). This CDR3 has 15 residues. This clone was seen a single time. Seattle patients were enrolled during active infection and followed longitudinally.

Sequencing used peripheral blood. This receptor was identified in a man in his 70s with COVID-19, enrolled during active disease. The rearrangement joins TRBV3-1 (or the pseudogene TRBV3-2) to TRBJ1-2; D gene uncertain. The CDR3 nucleotides are TGTGCCAGCAGCCAAGATCTGGGAGGAAACTATGGCTACACCTTC. Encoded protein: CASSQDLGGNYGYTF.